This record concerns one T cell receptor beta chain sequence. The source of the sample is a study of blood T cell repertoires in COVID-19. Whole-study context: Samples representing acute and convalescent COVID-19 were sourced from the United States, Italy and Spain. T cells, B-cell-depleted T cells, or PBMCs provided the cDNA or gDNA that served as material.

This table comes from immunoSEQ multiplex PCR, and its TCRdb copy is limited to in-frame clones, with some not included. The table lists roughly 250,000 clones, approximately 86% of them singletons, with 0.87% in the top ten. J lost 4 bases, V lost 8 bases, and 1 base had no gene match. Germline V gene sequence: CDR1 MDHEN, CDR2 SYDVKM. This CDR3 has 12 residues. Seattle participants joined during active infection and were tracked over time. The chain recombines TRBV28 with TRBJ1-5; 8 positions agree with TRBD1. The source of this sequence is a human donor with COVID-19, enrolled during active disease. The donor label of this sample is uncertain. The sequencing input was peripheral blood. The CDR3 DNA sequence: TGTGCCAGCGGACAGGGAAATCAGCCCCAGCATTTT. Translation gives CASGQGNQPQHF.